Sequencing of this T cell receptor (beta chain) was carried out in a study of T cell responses to AZD1222 COVID-19 vaccine. Study details: Samples with a second dose at about 4 or about 12 weeks were pooled together.

Repertoires were generated with immunoSEQ multiplex PCR, while TCRdb's copy carries only in-frame clones and drops some. The sample consists of fewer than 85,000 clones, about 87% of them appearing once. This CDR3 spans 15 amino acids. Germline-derived CDR1 and CDR2 are LGHNA and YSLEER. With 0 bases removed from V and 0 bases from J, the gap between germline ends came to 6 bases. Here the sequenced sample was peripheral blood, taken on day 0 of AZD1222 vaccination. J is TRBJ2-1 and V is TRBV4-3; D is ambiguous. This clonotype originated in an adult in good health. The CDR3 loop reads CASSQDRSSYNEQFF. The CDR3 DNA follows: TGCGCCAGCAGCCAAGACAGGAGCTCCTACAATGAGCAGTTCTTC.